This T cell receptor beta chain emerged from a study of Tregs in tolerant kidney transplant recipients. The overall study: An approximately three-day belatacept mixed lymphocyte reaction, sometimes plus 5-day graft donor restimulation, preceded CD4+CD25+CD127- sorting. General study points: Some patients' samples used different primers over time, so nucleotide sequences weren't comparable.

V shed 2 bases and J shed 7 bases, with 10 bases lying between them. This CDR3 region has 14 residues. Germline V gene sequence: CDR1 SGHKS, CDR2 YYEKEE (reference sequence). In its sample, this clone ranks as large (0.1 to 1%). Its specificity is unknown. Some clones are missing from TCRdb's copy, which holds only in-frame ones; the method was immunoSEQ multiplex PCR. The table has hundreds of clones, less than 50% seen once. This receptor was taken from a human patient who received a combined kidney and bone marrow transplant. Source: Tregs from blood cultured with allogeneic cells, taken before the transplant. The chain joins TRBV5-5 to TRBJ1-6; no firm D call. The CDR3 nucleotides read TGTGCCAGCAGCTTAGGACGGCCGAATTCACCCCTCCACTTT. This encodes CASSLGRPNSPLHF.